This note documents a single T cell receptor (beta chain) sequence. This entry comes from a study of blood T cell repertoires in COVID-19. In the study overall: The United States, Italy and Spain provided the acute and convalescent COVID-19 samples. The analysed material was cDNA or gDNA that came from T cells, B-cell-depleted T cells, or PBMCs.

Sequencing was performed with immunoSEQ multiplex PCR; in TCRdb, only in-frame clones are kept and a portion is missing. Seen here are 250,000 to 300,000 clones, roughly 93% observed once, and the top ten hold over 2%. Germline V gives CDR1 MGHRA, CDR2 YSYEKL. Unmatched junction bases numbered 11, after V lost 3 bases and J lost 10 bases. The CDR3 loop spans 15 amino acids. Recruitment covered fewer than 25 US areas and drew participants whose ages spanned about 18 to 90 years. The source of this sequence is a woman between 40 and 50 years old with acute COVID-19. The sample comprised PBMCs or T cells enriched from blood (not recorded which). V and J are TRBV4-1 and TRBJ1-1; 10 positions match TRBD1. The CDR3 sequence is CASSHASGQGLSAFF. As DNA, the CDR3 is TGCGCCAGCAGCCACGCCTCGGGACAGGGGCTTTCAGCTTTCTTT.